Detailed here is one TCR beta chain. Antigen unknown. The source of the sample is a study of T-cell memory formation after mild COVID-19. Trimming stripped 8 bases from V and 2 bases from J, with 9 bases between. Looked up from germline, CDR1 is MGHRA and CDR2 is YSYEKL. The CDR3 is 12 residues long. TCRdb redid the calling of the 5' RACE reads with MiXCR, one entry per CDR3 protein. The data show over 500,000 distinct CDR3 sequences, roughly 17% seen once. General study points: Clones that contracted clustered mainly in CM and EM if CD4+ and in EMRA if CD8+. Second-wave clones that peaked on day 37 lacked confirmed SARS-CoV-2 specificity. Clones that shrank (day 15 to 85) were balanced CD4/CD8, whereas later expanders leaned CD4+.

This chain connects TRBV4-1 to TRBJ1-1; D is ambiguous. Input material: PBMCs or a T cell subset sorted from them (not recorded which). This sequence was found in an adult woman who had mild COVID-19 (a few samples of this study predate the infection). Cell type and time point are not known. The CDR3 loop is CASGWVNTEAFF. The CDR3 DNA follows: TGCGCCAGCGGATGGGTAAACACTGAAGCTTTCTTT.